The 12 T cell receptor beta chains given below trace back to one sample, sequenced in a study of blood T cell repertoires in COVID-19. Sequencing used immunoSEQ multiplex PCR; TCRdb keeps in-frame clones, though not all of them. Here the sample spans 140,000 or so clones, 88% being singletons. The sequencing input was peripheral blood. These receptors originate from a human donor with COVID-19, enrolled during active disease. The donor label of this sample is uncertain.

The chain combines TRBV28 with TRBJ1-6, with TRBD1 matching over 8 bases. The CDR3 is 19 residues long. V lost 6 bases to trimming and J lost 9 bases; unmatched junction nucleotides: 22. Germline V gene data show CDR1 as MDHEN and CDR2 as SYDVKM. The CDR3 is CASRPGGRGLAAGGSPLHF. The DNA for the CDR3 is TGTGCCAGCAGACCGGGGGGCAGGGGGCTGGCCGCTGGCGGTTCACCCCTCCACTTT. Together with reference TRBV28 and TRBJ1-6, the CDR3 gives the full variable domain: DVKVTQSSRYLVKRTGEKVFLECVQDMDHENMFWYRQDPGLGLRLIYFSYDVKMKEKGDIPEGYSVSREKKERFSLILESASTNQTSMYLCASRPGGRGLAAGGSPLHFGNGTRLTVT.

This chain uses TRBV5-4 with TRBJ2-3; 7 bases line up with TRBD2. Trimming at V came to 7 bases and at J to 3 bases, leaving 8 bases not matched to a gene. The CDR3 has 14 amino acids. Germline CDR1 reads SGHNT; CDR2 reads YYREEE (reference sequence). The CDR3 sequence: CASWGGMGTDTQYF. In nucleotides, the CDR3 is TGTGCCAGCTGGGGGGGGATGGGGACAGATACGCAGTATTTT.

The chain has TRBV27 and TRBJ2-1; the match to TRBD2 covers 8 bases. Germline CDR1 reads MNHEY; CDR2 reads SMNVEV (reference sequence). The CDR3 loop spans 16 amino acids. The V segment lost 4 bases and the J segment 9 bases; nucleotides outside the gene matches: 14. The CDR3 region is CASSYEGRGGLGEQFF. CDR3 sequence (DNA): TGTGCCAGCAGTTACGAAGGCCGGGGGGGCCTCGGTGAGCAGTTCTTC.

CDR3 amino acids: CASSLRTGINSPLHF. The CDR3 DNA sequence: TGTGCCAGCAGCTTGAGGACAGGCATTAATTCACCCCTCCACTTT. The chain links TRBV5-4 to TRBJ1-6; the match to TRBD1 covers 7 bases. Looked up from germline, CDR1 is SGHNT and CDR2 is YYREEE (reference sequence). This CDR3 has 15 residues. V trimming: 1 base; J trimming: 6 bases; junction bases outside the gene matches: 4.

The chain couples TRBV11-3 to TRBJ2-1; 15 bases map to TRBD2. V dropped 1 base and J dropped 1; count of bases not matched to a gene: 5. The CDR3 is 19 residues long. Looked up from germline, CDR1 is SGHNT and CDR2 is YENEEA. CDR3 in DNA: TGTGCCAGCAGCTTAGGACCGGGACTAGCGGGGGGTTCCTACAATGAGCAGTTCTTC. Translation: CASSLGPGLAGGSYNEQFF.

The sample holds a few counts of this clone. This chain uses TRBV7-9 with TRBJ2-4; D remains unclear. The germline V and J ends were trimmed by 5 bases and 2 bases, with 10 bases remaining between them. The CDR3 totals 14 residues. CDR1 and CDR2 from the germline V gene are SEHNR and FQNEAQ (reference sequence). In nucleotides, the CDR3 is TGTGCCAGCAGCCATGACACGTCCAAAAACATTCAGTACTTC. Translating it yields CASSHDTSKNIQYF.

This clone was observed once. CDR3 sequence: CASSLGLAGGTGETQYF. CDR3 coding DNA: TGTGCCAGCAGTCTCGGACTAGCGGGGGGGACCGGGGAGACCCAGTACTTC. This chain uses TRBV2 with TRBJ2-5; 15 positions agree with TRBD2. There are 17 residues in the CDR3. Trimming at V came to 5 bases and at J to 5 bases, leaving 9 bases not matched to a gene. Germline lookup yields CDR1 SNHLY and CDR2 FYNNEI.

The V gene is TRBV7-9, the J gene TRBJ1-1; D not certain. This CDR3 contains 14 residues. Germline values: CDR1 SEHNR, CDR2 FQNEAQ (reference sequence). V shed 2 bases and J shed 3 bases, with 10 bases lying between them. In DNA form, the CDR3 reads TGTGCCAGCAGCTTATCCCCCGGGGACACTGAAGCTTTCTTT. This encodes CASSLSPGDTEAFF.

This clone is a singleton in its sample. The rearrangement joins TRBV13 to TRBJ2-7, with 11 bases identical to TRBD1. The CDR3 sequence is 15 residues long. V dropped 7 bases and J dropped 5; count of bases not matched to a gene: 10. CDR1 PRHDT and CDR2 FYEKMQ come from the germline V gene (reference sequence). The CDR3 loop is CASTSGQGAVHEQYF. The CDR3 DNA is TGTGCCAGCACCTCAGGACAGGGGGCAGTGCACGAGCAGTACTTC. Based on the CDR3 plus reference TRBV13 and TRBJ2-7, the full variable domain is AAGVIQSPRHLIKEKRETATLKCYPIPRHDTVYWYQQGPGQDPQFLISFYEKMQSDKGSIPDRFSAQQFSDYHSELNMSSLELGDSALYFCASTSGQGAVHEQYFGPGTRLTVT.

The rearrangement links TRBV5-4 to TRBJ2-7; TRBD2 might be the D (7 bases). The CDR3 is 13 amino acids. Trimming removed 3 bases at V and 7 bases at J, with 14 bases between. Germline V lookup: CDR1 SGHNT, CDR2 YYREEE (reference sequence). In DNA form, the CDR3 reads TGTGCCAGCAGCTCCACGGGGGGCAGGGAGCAGTACTTC. It is translated as CASSSTGGREQYF.

This chain links TRBV6-5 with TRBJ1-2, with D maybe TRBD1 (6 bases). Germline V gene lookup returns CDR1 MNHEY and CDR2 SVGAGI. CDR3 length: 16 residues. Trimming left V 0 bases short and J 3 bases short, with 14 bases between. The CDR3 here is CASSYSLGAVDYGYTF. CDR3 nucleotides: TGTGCCAGCAGTTACTCTTTGGGGGCTGTGGACTATGGCTACACCTTC.

V usage is TRBV27 and J usage is TRBJ1-2; weak D call: TRBD1 (5 bases). Germline V gene sequence: CDR1 MNHEY, CDR2 SMNVEV (reference sequence). Trimming took 3 bases from V and 3 from J, leaving 8 bases between them. This CDR3 comprises 13 residues. For the CDR3, the DNA is TGTGCCAGCAGTTTCGGGGGATACTATGGCTACACCTTC. As protein: CASSFGGYYGYTF.